The 10 T cell receptor beta chains below come from one sample, sequenced in a study of OX40 agonist ivuxolimab in advanced cancers. The method was immunoSEQ multiplex PCR; TCRdb's version includes in-frame clones alone and lacks a portion of them. The sample yields tens of thousands of clones, roughly 89% seen once. Source: CD4+ or CD8+ T cells sorted from blood, taken in a trial of the OX40 agonist ivuxolimab. The source of these receptors is an adult with an advanced solid tumor such as melanoma, head and neck, liver or kidney cancer.

The chain has TRBV7-8 and TRBJ1-1; no clear D. From germline, CDR1 is SGHVS and CDR2 FQNEAQ. V was shortened by 3 bases and J by 4 bases, with 15 bases between the two germline ends. CDR3 length: 15 amino acids. As DNA, the CDR3 is TGTGCCAGCAGCTTTACCCCTGTCTTGAGCACTGAAGCTTTCTTT. It encodes CASSFTPVLSTEAFF.

V and J are TRBV30 and TRBJ1-1; no firm D call. Trimming left V 0 bases short and J 3 bases short, with 11 bases between. Germline V gene lookup returns CDR1 GTSNPN and CDR2 SVGIG (reference sequence). The CDR3 extends over 14 amino acids. The DNA of the CDR3 is TGTGCCTGGAGTGTACAATCGACCTACACTGAAGCTTTCTTT. It specifies CAWSVQSTYTEAFF. Full variable domain (missing parts from reference TRBV30 and TRBJ1-1): SQTIHQWPATLVQPVGSPLSLECTVEGTSNPNLYWYRQAAGRGLQLLFYSVGIGQISSEVPQNLSASRPQDRQFILSSKKLLLSDSGFYLCAWSVQSTYTEAFFGQGTRLTVV.

CDR3 amino acids: CASSLLGVADTQYF. The CDR3 coding sequence is TGTGCCAGCAGCTTATTAGGGGTTGCAGATACGCAGTATTTT. The chain links TRBV13 to TRBJ2-3; D possibly corresponds to TRBD1 (5 bases). The CDR3 runs to 14 residues. Trimming took 2 bases from V and 4 from J, leaving 10 bases between them. The germline V gene has CDR1 PRHDT and CDR2 FYEKMQ (reference sequence).

This chain links TRBV7-3 with TRBJ2-2; unclear D gene. This CDR3 has 13 residues. The germline V gene has CDR1 SGHTA and CDR2 FQGTGA. Trimming took off 1 base at V and 4 bases at J, with 4 bases between the two ends. The CDR3 here is CASSLRATGELFF. CDR3 DNA sequence: TGTGCCAGCAGCTTAAGGGCCACCGGGGAGCTGTTTTTT.

This chain links TRBV18 with TRBJ1-5, with D hard to call. In germline, CDR1 is KGHSH, CDR2 LQKENI. There are 15 residues in the CDR3. Trimming pared 3 bases from V and 1 base from J, leaving 10 bases between. The CDR3 coding sequence is TGTGCCAGCTCACCCACCCGGATGAGCAATCAGCCCCAGCATTTT. Its translation: CASSPTRMSNQPQHF.

The chain combines TRBV7-6 with TRBJ2-3; D remains ambiguous. V was pared by 5 bases and J by 1 base, with 13 bases between. CDR3 size: 15 residues. The V gene's germline CDR1 is SGHVS and CDR2 FNYEAQ. In DNA form, the CDR3 reads TGTGCCAGCAGCCTCCTGCCCCGGGGCACAGATACGCAGTATTTT. Residues: CASSLLPRGTDTQYF.

The count of this clone is one. The chain has TRBV7-3 and TRBJ2-5, with 8 bases identical to TRBD2. V gave up 1 base and J gave up 5 bases; unmatched junction bases: 9. There are 16 residues in the CDR3. Germline V gives CDR1 SGHTA, CDR2 FQGTGA. The CDR3 reads CASSLMGSGVLETQYF. The CDR3 nucleotides read TGTGCCAGCAGCTTAATGGGTAGCGGGGTTTTGGAGACCCAGTACTTC.

Turning to this clone: Other DNA sequences in the same sample also yield this CDR3. This chain links TRBV7-2 with TRBJ2-1, with 8 positions matching TRBD2. The CDR3 runs 14 residues. V shed 0 bases and J 6 bases; nucleotides not matched to a gene: 1. The germline V gene has CDR1 SGHTA and CDR2 FQGNSA. The CDR3 bases are TGTGCCAGCAGCTTAGCAGCGGGGGCCAATGAGCAGTTCTTC. This translates into CASSLAAGANEQFF.

The rearrangement links TRBV4-3 to TRBJ1-3; D not resolved. V was cut by 0 bases and J by 3 bases, with 15 bases left in between. Germline V gene sequence: CDR1 LGHNA, CDR2 YSLEER. The CDR3 extends over 17 amino acids. CDR3 loop: CASSQDLNAADGNTIYF. The CDR3, as DNA: TGCGCCAGCAGCCAAGATCTTAATGCGGCGGATGGAAACACCATATATTTT.

About this clone itself: In the same sample, other DNA sequences code for this CDR3. The chain carries TRBV5-1 and TRBJ2-3; no reliable D call. Germline CDR1 and CDR2: SGHRS and YFSETQ. V was clipped by 0 bases and J by 2 bases, with 7 bases between them. The CDR3 length is 14 residues. DNA of the CDR3: TGCGCCAGCAGCTTGGGGACCAACACAGATACGCAGTATTTT. It translates to CASSLGTNTDTQYF.